The rows below give T cell receptor beta chains drawn from one sample of a study of identical twins. One entry per CDR3 protein results from TCRdb running MiXCR on the 5' RACE reads. The sample contains roughly 1.6 million distinct CDR3 sequences, 32% of which appear only once. Sequenced material: cord blood. These receptors were collected from a newborn girl in good health. CDR3s include the opening cysteine and the closing phenylalanine or tryptophan. D genes are given only for firm matches. The size field is filled for only some rows; it gives once, few, many or a size class.

cdr3_length j_call d_call v_call clone_size cdr3_nt cdr3_aa
16 TRBJ1-4 NA TRBV20-1 NA TGCAGTGCTCTGGACCGGGAAAGGGGATTTAATGAAAAACTGTTTTTT CSALDRERGFNEKLFF
13 TRBJ1-2 NA TRBV29-1 NA TGCAGCGTTGAACCTCGGGCGAACTATGGCTACACCTTC CSVEPRANYGYTF
14 TRBJ2-3 NA TRBV20-1 few TGCAGTGCTTTTAAGGGGGGGTTCACAGATACGCAGTATTTT CSAFKGGFTDTQYF
14 TRBJ2-3 NA TRBV27 NA TGTGCCAGCAGCAACAGGGAACCTGGAGATACGCAGTATTTT CASSNREPGDTQYF
16 TRBJ2-2 TRBD2 TRBV20-1 few TGCAGTGCTAGAGACATCAAGCGGGGGAAGATCGGGGAGCTGTTTTTT CSARDIKRGKIGELFF
15 TRBJ1-2 TRBD1 TRBV11-2 few TGTGCCAGCAGCTCCTCTCGACAGGGGGAGTATGGCTACACCTTC CASSSSRQGEYGYTF
13 TRBJ2-7 TRBD2 TRBV27 NA TGTGCCAGCACACGGCGGGAGGGCTACGAGCAGTACTTC CASTRREGYEQYF
16 TRBJ2-7 NA TRBV9 few TGTGCCAGCAGCGTAGATCTGGGGCCGAGCTCCTACGAGCAGTACTTC CASSVDLGPSSYEQYF
14 TRBJ2-1 TRBD2 TRBV10-3 few TGTGCCATCAGGGAAGCGGGAGGGCCACGAGAGCAGTTCTTC CAIREAGGPREQFF
15 TRBJ2-7 TRBD2 TRBV27 few TGTGCCAGCAGGAGGGAGGGGACCGTCGGCTACGAGCAGTACTTC CASRREGTVGYEQYF
13 TRBJ2-7 NA TRBV20-1 NA TGCAGTGCGACCACGCACAGACACAATGAGCAGTACTTC CSATTHRHNEQYF
13 TRBJ1-1 NA TRBV19 NA TGTGCCAGTAGTTGGTCAGGGTGGACTGAAGCTTTCTTT CASSWSGWTEAFF
15 TRBJ1-5 TRBD1 TRBV16 NA TGTGCCAGCAGCCCTTTGGACAGGGGCAATCAGCCCCAGCATTTT CASSPLDRGNQPQHF
15 TRBJ2-3 NA TRBV12-3/TRBV12-4 NA TGTGCCAGCAGTTGGGGGAGGTCCTTCACAGATACGCAGTATTTT CASSWGRSFTDTQYF
14 TRBJ2-7 TRBD2 TRBV2 NA TGTGCCAGCGTGGGGACTAGCGGGGCCCTGGAGCAGTACTTC CASVGTSGALEQYF
17 TRBJ2-7 TRBD1 TRBV4-1 NA TGCGCCAGCAGCCCCACACCATTAGGGACAGTGACCTACGAGCAGTACTTC CASSPTPLGTVTYEQYF
16 TRBJ2-1 NA TRBV14 few TGTGCCAGCAGCCGTGTACTAGGGAGCTCCTACAATGAGCAGTTCTTC CASSRVLGSSYNEQFF
15 TRBJ1-5 NA TRBV7-2 few TGTGCCAGCAGCTTAGGGGGGCCCCACAATCAGCCCCAGCATTTT CASSLGGPHNQPQHF
15 TRBJ1-4 NA TRBV11-2 many TGTGCCAGCAGCTTATCCTTGGACGATAATGAAAAACTGTTTTTT CASSLSLDDNEKLFF
15 TRBJ2-5 NA TRBV28 NA TGTGCCAGCAGAAACTCAGGGCCCTCCAGGGAGACCCAGTACTTC CASRNSGPSRETQYF
12 TRBJ2-5 NA TRBV9 few TGTGCCAGCAGCGCGGAGGCGGAAGAGCAGTACTTC CASSAEAEEQYF
17 TRBJ2-1 NA TRBV3-1 NA TGTGCCAGCAGCCATGATGCCGGGACTTCTCCCTACAATGAGCAGTTCTTC CASSHDAGTSPYNEQFF
16 TRBJ2-3 TRBD2 TRBV7-8 NA TGTGCCAGCAGCCTCCTACTAGCGGCCCTCACAGATACGCAGTATTTT CASSLLLAALTDTQYF
15 TRBJ2-7 NA TRBV6-2/TRBV6-3 NA TGTGCCAGCAGTCCCAACCTGGAACTACCCTACGAGCAGTACTTC CASSPNLELPYEQYF
16 TRBJ2-7 TRBD1 TRBV7-9 few TGTGCCAGCAGCAAAAGCTTACGTCAGGGGGCTTACGAGCAGTACTTC CASSKSLRQGAYEQYF
15 TRBJ2-7 TRBD1 TRBV11-2 NA TGTGCCAGCAGCTTATTATCAGGGGGCTCCTACGAGCAGTACTTC CASSLLSGGSYEQYF
16 TRBJ2-4 NA TRBV11-2 NA TGTGCCAGCAGCTTTGTAGGGCGAGGAACCAAAAACATTCAGTACTTC CASSFVGRGTKNIQYF
13 TRBJ2-1 NA TRBV14 NA TGTGCCAGCAGCCCTTGGGGGGCAGATGAGCAGTTCTTC CASSPWGADEQFF
15 TRBJ2-3 TRBD2 TRBV6-1 few TGTGCCAGCAGTGACGGTAGCGGGGCCACAGATACGCAGTATTTT CASSDGSGATDTQYF
17 TRBJ1-2 TRBD1 TRBV27 few TGTGCCAGCAGTCTAGGACAGGGGAATCCGGCTAACTATGGCTACACCTTC CASSLGQGNPANYGYTF
12 TRBJ2-5 NA TRBV3-1 NA TGTGCCAGCAGCCGGACGACTCATGAGCAGTACTTC CASSRTTHEQYF
14 TRBJ2-6 NA TRBV9 NA TGTGCCCGCAGCGTACACTCTGGGGCCAACGTCCTGACTTTC CARSVHSGANVLTF
14 TRBJ2-7 TRBD2 TRBV20-1 few TGCAGTGCCGCGGAGCGGGGCCCTGTCTACGAGCAGTACTTC CSAAERGPVYEQYF